Following are 26 T cell receptor beta chains from one sample sequenced in a study of blood T cells in healthy people across ages (dated by TCRdb to the mid-2010s). The library relied on 5' RACE. Sequencing used an Illumina HiSeq 2500. A second about 7 to 12 cycle PCR used a sample-barcoded 5' primer and a J-beta primer mix. Clones were called with MiXCR by TCRdb after fastp trimmed the public reads at Q25, and only in-frame beta chains were retained. Every CDR3 protein is listed once, alongside the most common genes and DNA of its rows. Counted in this sample were roughly 900,000 distinct CDR3 sequences; around 48% of them appeared once. Of the sample, 13% falls within the top ten clones. Sequencing used blood. The source of these receptors is a man aged 30 to 45 in good health.

V usage is TRBV29-1 and J usage is TRBJ2-7, with 7 bases aligning to TRBD1. The junction had 9 bases not matched to a gene; V was cut back by 4 bases and J by 3 bases. The germline V gene has CDR1 SQVTM and CDR2 ANQGSEA. The CDR3 spans 14 residues. The CDR3 reads CSVAPRAGGYEQYF. The CDR3 coding sequence is TGCAGCGTTGCACCCCGGGCAGGGGGCTACGAGCAGTACTTC.

This clonotype was counted between two and nine times. V is TRBV25-1 and J is TRBJ1-2; unclear D gene. The CDR3 is made up of 13 amino acids. V lost 2 bases and J 0 bases, leaving 4 bases between the germline ends. Germline V gene data show CDR1 as MGHDK and CDR2 as SYGVNS. CDR3 loop: CASSEPSNYGYTF. The DNA for the CDR3 is TGTGCCAGCAGTGAACCGTCTAACTATGGCTACACCTTC.

J is TRBJ1-1 and V is TRBV5-5, with D maybe TRBD1 (5 bases). CDR3 length: 14 amino acids. Trimming shortened V by 4 bases and J by 1 base, and 11 bases separated the two germline ends. Looked up from germline, CDR1 is SGHKS and CDR2 is YYEKEE (reference sequence). In DNA, the CDR3 is TGTGCCAGCAGCCCAGGGAGAAAGAACACTGAAGCTTTCTTT. Protein sequence: CASSPGRKNTEAFF.

In regard to this clonotype: The junction shows a germline mismatch at one end, possibly a read error. The rearrangement uses TRBV5-8 and TRBJ2-5, with D uncertain. CDR1 is SGHTS, CDR2 YDEGEE, per germline. This CDR3 has 13 amino acids. The CDR3 spells CANSFGMRETQYF. DNA of the CDR3: TGTGCCAACAGCTTCGGCATGCGAGAGACCCAGTACTTC.

This clonotype was observed a single time. The genes are TRBV7-2 and TRBJ2-1, with D perhaps matching TRBD2 (6 bases). V lost 4 bases to trimming and J lost 4 bases, with 17 bases between them. This CDR3 is 16 amino acids long. Germline V gives CDR1 SGHTA, CDR2 FQGNSA. CDR3 protein: CASSSDNGGWYNEQFF. The CDR3 DNA reads TGTGCCAGCAGCTCGGATAACGGGGGATGGTACAATGAGCAGTTCTTC.

CDR3 sequence reads: CASGQGRETQYF. CDR3 DNA: TGCGCCAGCGGCCAAGGGAGGGAGACCCAGTACTTC. The rearrangement joins TRBV5-1 to TRBJ2-5; D is perhaps TRBD2 (6 bases). V was pared by 7 bases and J by 5 bases, with 12 bases between. CDR1 and CDR2 (germline): SGHRS, YFSETQ. The CDR3 covers 12 residues.

Comment on this clonotype: No conserved phenylalanine or tryptophan is present at the end of the CDR3, so a read error is the likely explanation. This chain links TRBV18 with TRBJ2-7, with TRBD1 matching 10 bases. The end of the DNA fits TRBJ2-5 better, so the J call may be wrong. CDR3 length: 17 amino acids. Germline loops: CDR1 KGHSH, CDR2 LQKENI. The CDR3 region is CASSPRGGQGHQETQYL. DNA of the CDR3: TGTGCCAGCTCACCACGAGGGGGACAGGGGCATCAAGAGACCCAGTACCTC.

Only a few counts were recorded for this clonotype. V and J are TRBV6-1 and TRBJ2-7; 8 nucleotides match TRBD1. V gave up 8 bases and J gave up 7 bases; unmatched junction bases: 13. The CDR3 covers 14 residues. Germline V gives CDR1 MNHNS, CDR2 SASEGT. The DNA of the CDR3 is TGTGCCAGCGTTATCCCAGGGGGCGCGAGGGAGCAGTACTTC. Protein: CASVIPGGAREQYF.

The rearrangement uses TRBV7-2 and TRBJ2-2; D is tentatively TRBD1 or TRBD2 (6 bases each). The CDR3 length is 16 residues. Trimming took 2 bases from V and 9 from J, leaving 19 bases between them. The germline V gene encodes CDR1 SGHTA and CDR2 FQGNSA. The CDR3 DNA follows: TGTGCCAGCAGCTTAATAGGGGGGCGGGCGGTCCGGGAGCTGTTTTTT. It is translated as CASSLIGGRAVRELFF. The full variable domain, completed using reference TRBV7-2 and TRBJ2-2, is GAGVSQSPSNKVTEKGKDVELRCDPISGHTALYWYRQSLGQGLEFLIYFQGNSAPDKSGLPSDRFSAERTGGSVSTLTIQRTQQEDSAVYLCASSLIGGRAVRELFFGEGSRLTVL.

This chain uses TRBV5-1 with TRBJ2-3; 7 nucleotides agree with TRBD2. Germline trimming cut 7 bases from V and 1 base from J; bases unmatched to any gene: 15. CDR3 length: 17 residues. CDR1 is SGHRS, CDR2 YFSETQ, per germline. The CDR3 DNA sequence: TGCGCCAGCCACGTCAGTCGGAGCGGGGAGCGCACAGATACGCAGTATTTT. This encodes CASHVSRSGERTDTQYF.

CDR3 loop: CASSLDDRYQETQYF. Written as DNA, the CDR3 is TGCGCCAGCAGCTTAGATGACAGGTACCAAGAGACCCAGTACTTC. The chain has TRBV5-1 and TRBJ2-5; TRBD1 is a possible D gene (6 bases). This CDR3 comprises 15 residues. V was pared by 2 bases and J by 0 bases, with 11 bases between. Germline assignment: CDR1 SGHRS and CDR2 YFSETQ. The variable domain in full, with the rest retrieved from reference TRBV5-1 and TRBJ2-5, is KAGVTQTPRYLIKTRGQQVTLSCSPISGHRSVSWYQQTPGQGLQFLFEYFSETQRNKGNFPGRFSGRQFSNSRSEMNVSTLELGDSALYLCASSLDDRYQETQYFGPGTRLLVL.

Comment on this clonotype: The junction differs from germline at one of its ends, possibly a read error. V usage is TRBV4-3 and J usage is TRBJ2-7, with 11 positions matching TRBD2. The CDR3 runs 15 residues. In germline, CDR1 is LGHNA, CDR2 YSLEER. Written as DNA, the CDR3 is TGCGGCAGCAGCCCGGTAGCGGGGGGGGTCGACGAGCAGTACTTC. Translation: CGSSPVAGGVDEQYF.

This clonotype has a handful of counts. The genes are TRBV4-3 and TRBJ1-6, with D unresolved. Trimming cost V 0 bases and J 2 bases, with 11 bases left between them. Germline V CDR1 and CDR2: LGHNA, YSLEER. This CDR3 spans 17 amino acids. The CDR3 spells CASSQDRGLTYNSPLHF. CDR3 DNA sequence: TGCGCCAGCAGCCAAGACCGAGGACTTACCTATAATTCACCCCTCCACTTT.

This clonotype was recorded a few times. The J gene is TRBJ1-2, the V gene TRBV27, with D possibly matching TRBD1 (5 bases). This CDR3 spans 12 amino acids. V dropped 6 bases and J dropped 4 bases, with 9 bases sitting between them. CDR1 MNHEY and CDR2 SMNVEV come from the germline V gene (reference sequence). The CDR3 DNA sequence: TGTGCCAGCAGAACAGGACCCTATGGCTACACCTTC. Translating gives CASRTGPYGYTF.

This chain links TRBV3-1 with TRBJ1-2; D is perhaps TRBD1 (6 bases). V shed 1 base and J shed 1 base, with 10 bases lying between them. CDR3 length: 15 amino acids. Per the germline V gene, CDR1 is LGHDT and CDR2 is YNNKEL (reference sequence). Here the CDR3 reads CASSQVDSDNYGYTF. The CDR3, as DNA: TGTGCCAGCAGCCAAGTGGACAGCGATAACTATGGCTACACCTTC.

The chain uses TRBV29-1 and TRBJ2-4; weak D call: TRBD2 (5 bases). Trimming removed 0 bases from V and 0 bases from J, with 33 bases in between. There are 23 residues in the CDR3. Germline CDR1 and CDR2: SQVTM and ANQGSEA. The CDR3 coding sequence is TGCAGCGTTGAAGAATTCGAGACATCGCGATTAGAGGAGGTGGGTCCAGCCAAAAACATTCAGTACTTC. Amino acid sequence: CSVEEFETSRLEEVGPAKNIQYF.

The J gene is TRBJ1-2, the V gene TRBV10-3; 7 bases map to TRBD1. V was pared by 3 bases and J by 5 bases, with 6 bases of the junction left unmatched. From germline, CDR1 is ENHRY and CDR2 SYGVKD. This CDR3 has 14 amino acids. This CDR3 is CAISEVGGAYGYTF. In nucleotides, the CDR3 is TGTGCCATCAGTGAAGTAGGGGGCGCTTATGGCTACACCTTC.

This clonotype was detected a few times. In DNA form, the CDR3 reads TGCGCCAGCAGCCAAGATTTGGGCGGGAGCCCCTACGAGCAGTACTTC. Translated, it gives CASSQDLGGSPYEQYF. This rearrangement joins TRBV4-1 to TRBJ2-7; 7 bases fit TRBD2. The CDR3 loop spans 16 amino acids. Germline V lookup: CDR1 MGHRA, CDR2 YSYEKL. The V and J ends lost 0 bases and 2 bases, in that order; junction bases with no gene match: 7.

This clonotype was counted ten times or more. The chain's CDR3 is CASRAQETQYF. The DNA of the CDR3 is TGTGCCAGCAGGGCTCAAGAGACCCAGTACTTC. The V gene is TRBV6-2 or TRBV6-3, the J gene TRBJ2-5; D not certain. V dropped 6 bases and J dropped 2 bases, with 4 bases sitting between them. CDR1 and CDR2 from the germline V gene are MNHEY and SVGEGT. The CDR3 has 11 residues.

V is TRBV3-1 and J is TRBJ1-2; D uncertain. V shed 0 bases and J shed 2 bases, with 10 bases lying between them. Germline CDR1 is LGHDT and CDR2 is YNNKEL (reference sequence). This CDR3 has 15 residues. The CDR3 protein is CASSQDSRRNYGYTF. CDR3 DNA: TGTGCCAGCAGCCAAGATTCGAGGAGGAACTATGGCTACACCTTC.

There are a few counts of this clonotype. J is TRBJ2-5 and V is TRBV5-1; no reliable D call. Germline CDR1 is SGHRS and CDR2 is YFSETQ. V lost 6 bases and J lost 3, with 18 bases in between. The CDR3 is 15 residues long. The CDR3 sequence: CASTKTDRAEETQYF. Written as DNA, the CDR3 is TGCGCCAGCACAAAGACCGACCGCGCAGAAGAGACCCAGTACTTC.

V usage is TRBV2 and J usage is TRBJ2-2; TRBD1 or TRBD2 may be the D gene (6 bases each). Trimming stripped 2 bases from V and 4 bases from J, with 11 bases between. The CDR3 is 15 amino acids. From germline, CDR1 is SNHLY and CDR2 FYNNEI. In nucleotides, the CDR3 is TGTGCCAGCAGTGAACCTGGAGGGGGCACCGGGGAGCTGTTTTTT. This codes for CASSEPGGGTGELFF. Using reference TRBV2 and TRBJ2-2 for the parts outside the CDR3, the full variable domain is EPEVTQTPSHQVTQMGQEVILRCVPISNHLYFYWYRQILGQKVEFLVSFYNNEISEKSEIFDDQFSVERPDGSNFTLKIRSTKLEDSAMYFCASSEPGGGTGELFFGEGSRLTVL.

The chain couples TRBV29-1 to TRBJ2-4; TRBD2 is a possible D gene (6 bases). The closer fit of TRBJ2-7 to the DNA end suggests the J call may be wrong. This CDR3 region has 12 residues. Germline loops: CDR1 SQVTM, CDR2 ANQGSEA. The CDR3 protein is CSVISGDYEQYF. Here the CDR3 DNA reads TGCAGCGTTATTTCGGGAGACTACGAGCAGTACTTC.

Only a few counts were recorded for this clonotype. This chain links TRBV6-2 or TRBV6-3 with TRBJ2-1, with 7 bases matching TRBD1. Germline trimming cut 6 bases from V and 4 bases from J; bases unmatched to any gene: 12. CDR3 length: 16 residues. Germline V gene sequence: CDR1 MNHEY, CDR2 SVGEGT. For the CDR3, the DNA is TGTGCCAGCAGGGATCGACAGGGTAATGGTTACAATGAGCAGTTCTTC. Translated, it gives CASRDRQGNGYNEQFF.

Only a few counts were recorded for this clonotype. The chain joins TRBV6-2 or TRBV6-3 to TRBJ2-7; D possibly corresponds to TRBD1 (5 bases). V shed 5 bases and J shed 2 bases, with 16 bases lying between them. Per the germline V gene, CDR1 is MNHEY and CDR2 is SVGEGT. CDR3 length: 15 amino acids. In DNA form, the CDR3 reads TGTGCCAGCAGTACCCGACACAGGTTGGCCTACGAGCAGTACTTC. Protein product: CASSTRHRLAYEQYF.

The chain joins TRBV9 to TRBJ2-7; D is uncertain. Germline CDR1 is SGDLS and CDR2 is YYNGEE. The CDR3 has 15 residues. V was shortened by 4 bases and J by 0 bases, with 14 bases between the two germline ends. CDR3 in amino acids: CASSPSPTASYEQYF. In DNA form, the CDR3 reads TGTGCCAGCAGCCCCAGCCCGACCGCCTCCTACGAGCAGTACTTC.